Each of the 8 T cell receptor beta chains below was sequenced from the same sample in a study of T cell responses to AZD1222 COVID-19 vaccine. This table comes from immunoSEQ multiplex PCR, and its TCRdb copy is limited to in-frame clones, with some not included. The repertoire holds about 140,000 clones, almost 95% seen once, with 3.6% in the top ten. The sample here was peripheral blood, taken 28 days after the second AZD1222 dose. These receptors all come from an adult who received the AZD1222 COVID-19 vaccine.

The J gene is TRBJ1-1, the V gene TRBV30; D remains unclear. This CDR3 has 14 residues. Germline-derived CDR1 and CDR2 are GTSNPN and SVGIG (reference sequence). The V end was cut by 3 bases, the J end by 4 bases, with 15 bases between. CDR3 region: CAWRGFSAPTEAFF. The CDR3 region has the DNA TGTGCCTGGAGGGGGTTTTCGGCGCCCACTGAAGCTTTCTTT.

The rearrangement links TRBV5-4 to TRBJ1-2, with 9 bases identical to TRBD1. Germline trimming cut 5 bases from V and 4 bases from J; bases unmatched to any gene: 6. The CDR3 is made up of 14 amino acids. Germline lookup yields CDR1 SGHNT and CDR2 YYREEE (reference sequence). Here the CDR3 DNA reads TGTGCCAGCAGTCCGGGACAGGGTTCCTATGGCTACACCTTC. This translates into CASSPGQGSYGYTF.

This sequence joins TRBV27 and TRBJ1-2; possibly TRBD1 for D (6 bases). The V and J ends lost 0 bases and 3 bases respectively, with 11 bases between them. The germline gives CDR1 MNHEY, CDR2 SMNVEV (reference sequence). The CDR3 consists of 15 residues. The CDR3 here is CASSLSEGGYYGYTF. CDR3 in DNA: TGTGCCAGCAGTTTATCGGAAGGGGGGTACTATGGCTACACCTTC.

The chain is built from TRBV12-3 or TRBV12-4 and TRBJ1-3; D remains ambiguous. The V and J ends lost 7 bases and 9 bases respectively, with 10 bases between them. The CDR3 is made up of 11 amino acids. Here the CDR3 reads CASTHRGTIYF. As DNA, the CDR3 is TGTGCCAGCACTCACCGAGGCACCATATATTTT.

The rearrangement joins TRBV27 to TRBJ2-7; D is possibly TRBD1 or TRBD2 (5 bases each). V was shortened by 0 bases and J by 3 bases, with 12 bases between the two germline ends. Germline loops: CDR1 MNHEY, CDR2 SMNVEV (reference sequence). The CDR3 consists of 15 residues. This CDR3 reads CASSLSRDVLYEQYF. In nucleotides, the CDR3 is TGTGCCAGCAGTTTATCCCGGGACGTCCTCTACGAGCAGTACTTC.

The rearrangement links TRBV3-1 (or the pseudogene TRBV3-2) to TRBJ2-3; D is undetermined. Germline loops: CDR1 LGHDT, CDR2 YNNKEL (reference sequence). Trimming took 0 bases from V and 6 from J, leaving 13 bases between them. The CDR3 runs 15 residues. DNA of the CDR3: TGTGCCAGCAGCCAAGACTTGGCGGCCCGGGATACGCAGTATTTT. Translation gives CASSQDLAARDTQYF.

The CDR3 here is CASSQDTSGRYEQYF. In nucleotides, the CDR3 is TGCGCCAGCAGCCAAGACACTAGCGGGAGATACGAGCAGTACTTC. The J gene is TRBJ2-7, the V gene TRBV4-1, with 11 positions matching TRBD2. Germline V gene lookup returns CDR1 MGHRA and CDR2 YSYEKL. Trimming removed 0 bases from V and 4 bases from J; junction bases left unmatched: 2. The CDR3 runs to 15 residues.

The table lists this clone with a count of one. The J gene is TRBJ1-5, the V gene TRBV7-8; unclear D gene. The V gene lost 5 bases and the J gene lost 7 bases, with 24 bases spanning the gap. CDR1 and CDR2 from the germline V gene are SGHVS and FQNEAQ. This CDR3 has 17 amino acids. In nucleotides, the CDR3 is TGTGCCAGCAGCCCCGCCTGGATCCGTAAAATTATGCAGCCCCAGCATTTT. Protein sequence: CASSPAWIRKIMQPQHF.